This T cell receptor (beta chain) was retrieved from a study of blood T cell repertoires in COVID-19. Study context: Some COVID-19 samples were acute and others convalescent; all came from the United States, Italy and Spain. T cells, B-cell-depleted T cells, or PBMCs supplied cDNA or gDNA.

Per the original data handling: How many nucleated cells were present was estimated from reference gene primer amplification. Some clones are missing from TCRdb's copy, which holds only in-frame ones; the method was immunoSEQ multiplex PCR. The DNA gave D and trimming, while V, J and clone size come from that table. The sample consists of 180,000 or so clones, roughly 76% of them appearing once. The ends were cut back, 4 bases at V and 3 bases at J, with 7 bases in the middle. The germline V gene encodes CDR1 SQVTM and CDR2 ANQGSEA. This CDR3 is built from 11 residues. Enrolment of Seattle patients took place during active infection, and they were followed longitudinally.

The V and J genes are TRBV29-1 and TRBJ2-7; D not resolved. The sequenced material came from peripheral blood. The receptor was derived from a woman aged 40 to 50 with COVID-19, enrolled during active disease. This chain's CDR3 is CSVAGDYEQYF. Written as DNA, the CDR3 is TGCAGCGTTGCCGGAGACTACGAGCAGTACTTC.